This T cell receptor beta chain was observed in a study of early T cells in non-severe SARS-CoV-2 infection. Study-level background: Alpha and beta chains were unpaired, from unsorted whole-blood bulk RNA.

Unique molecular identifiers were added to individual cDNA molecules. Using its own MiXCR run on the 5' RACE reads, TCRdb lists one record per CDR3 protein. Counted here are tens of thousands of distinct CDR3 sequences, roughly 12% occurring once; the ten biggest clones make up about 1.3%. V trimming: 6 bases; J trimming: 3 bases; junction bases outside the gene matches: 4. This CDR3 spans 15 amino acids. This clonotype was observed once. V and J are TRBV12-3 or TRBV12-4 and TRBJ2-1; TRBD2 matches at 11 bases. This material consisted of whole blood, taken at baseline. The sequence was obtained from an adult who was a healthcare worker with PCR-confirmed SARS-CoV-2 infection or an uninfected control (not recorded which). CDR3 protein: CASSVSGGGYNEQFF. In DNA form, the CDR3 reads TGTGCCAGCAGCGTTAGCGGGGGGGGCTACAATGAGCAGTTCTTC.